Presented here are 2 T cell receptor beta chains from one specimen sequenced in a study of T cells in tumors after PD-1 blockade (dated by TCRdb to 2018 to 2020). Library preparation used the immunoSEQ multiplex PCR assay. Sourced from immuneACCESS, this table was stored by TCRdb with only in-frame sequences that have V and J called. A share of the clones is absent; for the studies checked, an unresolved V gene accounts for under half, and the remainder has no known explanation. For this sample the table gives about 5,800 clones, of which approximately 70% were detected only once. Of the sample, about 5.1% falls within the top ten clones. Explained via the paper, the time point label denotes: before anti-PD-1 therapy. The material sequenced was tumor tissue, taken before anti-PD-1 treatment. The receptors shown here come from a human donor with basal cell carcinoma.

This clone is deemed medium-sized (0.01 to 0.1%). The rearrangement uses TRBV12-3 or TRBV12-4 and TRBJ1-4; D is unclear. The V and J ends lost 3 bases and 8 bases respectively, with 7 bases between them. CDR3 size: 12 residues. In DNA, the CDR3 is TGTGCCAGCAGTTTTAAAGAGGAAAAACTGTTTTTT. This codes for CASSFKEEKLFF.

This chain uses TRBV6-5 with TRBJ1-1, with D possibly matching TRBD1 (6 bases). V was clipped by 11 bases and J by 5 bases, with 18 bases between them. Germline V gene lookup returns CDR1 MNHEY and CDR2 SVGAGI. This CDR3 spans 13 amino acids. This chain's CDR3 is CALGGGLGTEAFF. In nucleotides, the CDR3 is TGTGCCTTAGGGGGGGGGCTGGGGACTGAAGCTTTCTTT.